This T cell receptor (beta chain) emerged from a study of OX40 agonist ivuxolimab in advanced cancers. Study background: Patients were treated with ivuxolimab, an agonistic anti-OX40 (CD134) antibody. Study-wide results and limits: CD4+ and CD8+ T cells in blood underwent clonal expansion by week 6 at 0.1 to 3.0 mg/kg.

The germline CDR1 and CDR2 sequences are SGDLS and YYNGEE. Trimming stripped 4 bases from V and 0 bases from J, with 3 bases between. The CDR3 totals 12 residues. Clones were sequenced by immunoSEQ multiplex PCR, and TCRdb holds only the in-frame ones, with some missing. The sample comprises approximately 80,000 clones, about 90% of which are singletons, and more than 7.5% rests with the top ten. People who had autoimmune disease history or systemic immunosuppression were excluded. On this clone: Its antigen is unidentified.

This chain connects TRBV9 to TRBJ2-3; the D is unclear. The specimen was CD4+ or CD8+ T cells sorted from blood, collected in a trial of the OX40 agonist ivuxolimab. The receptor was derived from an adult with an advanced solid tumor such as melanoma, head and neck, liver or kidney cancer. CDR3 loop: CASSISTDTQYF. The DNA for the CDR3 is TGTGCCAGCAGCATCAGCACAGATACGCAGTATTTT.